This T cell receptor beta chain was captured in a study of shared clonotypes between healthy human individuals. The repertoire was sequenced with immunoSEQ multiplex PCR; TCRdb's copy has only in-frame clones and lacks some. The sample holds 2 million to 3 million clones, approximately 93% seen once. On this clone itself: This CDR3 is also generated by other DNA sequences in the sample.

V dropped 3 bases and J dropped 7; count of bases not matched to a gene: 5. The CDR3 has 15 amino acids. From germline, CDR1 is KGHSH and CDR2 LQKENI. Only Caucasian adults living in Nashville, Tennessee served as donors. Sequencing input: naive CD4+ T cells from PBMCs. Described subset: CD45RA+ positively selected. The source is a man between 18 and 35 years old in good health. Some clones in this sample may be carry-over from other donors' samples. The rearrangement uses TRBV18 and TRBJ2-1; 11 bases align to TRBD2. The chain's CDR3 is CASSPLAGGLNEQFF. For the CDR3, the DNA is TGTGCCAGCTCACCCCTAGCGGGAGGACTAAATGAGCAGTTCTTC.